Below are 4 T cell receptor beta chains sequenced from a single sample in a study of shared clonotypes between healthy human individuals. Sequencing was performed with immunoSEQ multiplex PCR; in TCRdb, only in-frame clones are kept and a portion is missing. The repertoire consists of over a million clones, with approximately 98.5% occurring once and the leading ten covering about 0.34%. Sequenced material: naive CD4+ T cells sorted from blood. Subset denoted: CD45RA+ positively selected. These TCRs come from a man between 25 and 39 years old in good health.

The V and J genes are TRBV18 and TRBJ1-4; 11 bases align to TRBD1. Germline V lookup: CDR1 KGHSH, CDR2 LQKENI. V was clipped by 3 bases and J by 7 bases; unmatched bases: 7. CDR3 length equals 16 residues. CDR3 DNA: TGTGCCAGCTCACCTCCTGGACAGGGGGCGCCTGAAAAACTGTTTTTT. Amino acid sequence: CASSPPGQGAPEKLFF.

This clone has a single count. V is TRBV7-9 and J is TRBJ1-1; D unclear. Germline values: CDR1 SEHNR, CDR2 FQNEAQ (reference sequence). Deletions cut 2 bases from V and 1 base from J, with 8 bases between. This CDR3 comprises 14 residues. The CDR3 sequence is CASSLLVENTEAFF. CDR3 in DNA: TGTGCCAGCAGCTTACTGGTAGAGAACACTGAAGCTTTCTTT.

The V and J genes are TRBV5-1 and TRBJ2-7; TRBD2 matches at 9 bases. Germline CDR1 reads SGHRS; CDR2 reads YFSETQ. J gave up 0 bases and V 4 bases, and 17 bases lay outside the gene matches. CDR3 size: 19 residues. Here the CDR3 reads CASSLQSGRTFLGSYEQYF. CDR3 coding DNA: TGCGCCAGCAGCCTCCAAAGCGGGAGGACTTTCTTGGGCTCCTACGAGCAGTACTTC.

The chain links TRBV27 to TRBJ2-2; D assignment may be TRBD1 or TRBD2 (6 bases each). The germline V gene encodes CDR1 MNHEY and CDR2 SMNVEV (reference sequence). The CDR3 is 17 residues long. The germline V and J ends were trimmed by 5 bases and 0 bases, with 16 bases remaining between them. CDR3 in amino acids: CASSTGTSSANTGELFF. The CDR3 coding sequence is TGTGCCAGCAGTACAGGGACTTCTTCCGCGAACACCGGGGAGCTGTTTTTT.